These 20 T cell receptor beta chains were all obtained from the same sample, sequenced in a study of cytomegalovirus exposure and HLA in healthy donors. With 60 Vbeta and 13 Jbeta primers, the PCR was carried out. Only in-frame clones appear in the TCRdb table, and some are missing; sequencing was by immunoSEQ multiplex PCR. This table has some 140,000 clones, less than 80% appearing once. The sequencing sample was made of PBMCs. These receptors were obtained from a man aged 40-55 years in good health and CMV-seropositive.

In its sample, this clone was seen a few times. This sequence joins TRBV5-1 and TRBJ1-5, with 9 bases aligning to TRBD1. This CDR3 is 16 amino acids long. Per the germline V gene, CDR1 is SGHRS and CDR2 is YFSETQ. With V trimmed by 0 bases and J by 0 bases, 1 base remained unmatched. The CDR3 bases are TGCGCCAGCAGCTTGGGGGACAGGGCTAGCAATCAGCCCCAGCATTTT. It specifies CASSLGDRASNQPQHF.

This clone was observed a few times. This sample also contains other DNA sequences that code for the same CDR3. The V call is TRBV28, the J call TRBJ1-2; possibly TRBD1 for D (5 bases). The CDR3 sequence is 14 residues long. The V gene's germline CDR1 is MDHEN and CDR2 SYDVKM. V was trimmed by 2 bases and J by 2 bases, leaving 9 bases between them. Here the CDR3 reads CASSLGGINYGYTF. The CDR3 DNA follows: TGTGCCAGCAGTTTAGGGGGGATCAACTATGGCTACACCTTC.

V is TRBV2 and J is TRBJ1-4; TRBD1 matches at 8 bases. The V gene's germline CDR1 is SNHLY and CDR2 FYNNEI. The CDR3 covers 14 residues. V was clipped by 7 bases and J by 7 bases; unmatched bases: 8. The CDR3 DNA is TGTGCCAGCACCTTCACAGGGGGAGGTGAAAAACTGTTTTTT. Translated, it gives CASTFTGGGEKLFF.

This clone has only a few counts. V and J are TRBV29-1 and TRBJ2-2, with 9 bases matching TRBD1. CDR1 and CDR2 from the germline V gene are SQVTM and ANQGSEA. V was clipped by 6 bases and J by 5 bases; unmatched bases: 4. The CDR3 totals 13 residues. CDR3 region: CSVRQGETGELFF. In DNA, the CDR3 is TGCAGCGTCAGACAGGGGGAAACCGGGGAGCTGTTTTTT.

The chain combines TRBV5-1 with TRBJ2-5, with D perhaps matching TRBD1 (6 bases). Per the germline V gene, CDR1 is SGHRS and CDR2 is YFSETQ. V was cut by 5 bases and J by 3 bases, with 14 bases left in between. There are 14 residues in the CDR3. CDR3 in DNA: TGCGCCAGCAGGCTCGGACCAGGGGAAGAGACCCAGTACTTC. It codes for CASRLGPGEETQYF. The variable domain in full, with the rest retrieved from reference TRBV5-1 and TRBJ2-5, is KAGVTQTPRYLIKTRGQQVTLSCSPISGHRSVSWYQQTPGQGLQFLFEYFSETQRNKGNFPGRFSGRQFSNSRSEMNVSTLELGDSALYLCASRLGPGEETQYFGPGTRLLVL.

The V gene is TRBV11-2, the J gene TRBJ1-2; no reliable D call. The CDR3 runs to 13 residues. V lost 5 bases and J 0 bases, leaving 7 bases between the germline ends. Germline CDR1 SGHAT, CDR2 FQNNGV. CDR3 loop: CASSASSNYGYTF. In DNA form, the CDR3 reads TGTGCCAGCAGCGCTAGCTCTAACTATGGCTACACCTTC. Supplemented by reference TRBV11-2 and TRBJ1-2, the full variable domain reads EAGVAQSPRYKIIEKRQSVAFWCNPISGHATLYWYQQILGQGPKLLIQFQNNGVVDDSQLPKDRFSAERLKGVDSTLKIQPAKLEDSAVYLCASSASSNYGYTFGSGTRLTVV.

This chain joins TRBV6-5 and TRBJ1-2; D is undetermined. Trimming removed 0 bases from V and 0 bases from J, with 5 bases in between. The CDR3 sequence is 14 residues long. CDR1 and CDR2 (germline): MNHEY, SVGAGI. CDR3 in DNA: TGTGCCAGCAGTTACTCGGAGGCTAACTATGGCTACACCTTC. It codes for CASSYSEANYGYTF.

As for this clone: Other DNA sequences within the sample encode an identical CDR3. The chain uses TRBV19 and TRBJ2-3, with 9 bases lining up with TRBD1. This CDR3 is 16 amino acids long. Germline V gives CDR1 LNHDA, CDR2 SQIVND (reference sequence). J was trimmed by 1 base and V by 1 base; bases with no gene match: 3. The CDR3 spells CASSIGRDRGTDTQYF. The DNA of the CDR3 is TGTGCCAGTAGTATAGGCCGGGACAGGGGCACAGATACGCAGTATTTT.

CDR3 loop: CASIKGTGDQPQHF. DNA for the CDR3: TGTGCCAGCATCAAGGGGACAGGGGATCAGCCCCAGCATTTT. The chain links TRBV6-1 to TRBJ1-5, with 10 positions matching TRBD1. V gave up 7 bases and J gave up 5 bases; unmatched junction bases: 5. This CDR3 is 14 amino acids long. Germline loops: CDR1 MNHNS, CDR2 SASEGT.

The chain employs TRBV5-4 and TRBJ2-7; D is undetermined. The CDR3 has 14 residues. Looked up from germline, CDR1 is SGHNT and CDR2 is YYREEE (reference sequence). V was trimmed by 0 bases and J by 0 bases, leaving 7 bases between them. CDR3 region: CASSLELDSYEQYF. CDR3 bases: TGTGCCAGCAGCTTGGAACTCGACTCCTACGAGCAGTACTTC.

The chain joins TRBV7-9 to TRBJ1-3; D is perhaps TRBD1 (6 bases). This CDR3 has 15 amino acids. Germline values: CDR1 SEHNR, CDR2 FQNEAQ (reference sequence). The ends were cut back, 2 bases at V and 2 bases at J, with 10 bases in the middle. The CDR3 loop reads CASSLRQGTGNTIYF. The CDR3 coding sequence is TGTGCCAGCAGCTTACGCCAGGGGACTGGAAACACCATATATTTT.

This clone has a handful of counts. V gene TRBV7-2 combines with J gene TRBJ1-2; D is uncertain. The germline V and J ends were trimmed by 5 bases and 7 bases, with 17 bases remaining between them. Germline assignment: CDR1 SGHTA and CDR2 FQGNSA. The CDR3 contains 14 residues. CDR3 sequence: CASSQPTTSGGYTF. As DNA, the CDR3 is TGTGCCAGCAGCCAGCCAACAACGTCGGGTGGCTACACCTTC.

The sample holds a few counts of this clone. This chain links TRBV4-2 with TRBJ2-5; 9 bases map to TRBD1. The trim removed 0 bases at V and 5 bases at J, leaving 7 bases unmatched. This CDR3 has 16 amino acids. Germline CDR1 reads LGHNA; CDR2 reads YNFKEQ. The CDR3 reads CASSQDHTGGAETQYF. CDR3 DNA: TGTGCCAGCAGCCAAGATCACACAGGGGGCGCGGAGACCCAGTACTTC.

The chain recombines TRBV5-1 with TRBJ2-3, with TRBD2 matching 10 bases. The CDR3 totals 15 residues. The V segment lost 5 bases and the J segment 5 bases; nucleotides outside the gene matches: 8. Germline assignment: CDR1 SGHRS and CDR2 YFSETQ. The CDR3 DNA reads as TGCGCCAGCAGACGAGGAAGCGGGGGGGTAGATACGCAGTATTTT. As protein: CASRRGSGGVDTQYF.

This clone has a handful of counts. The CDR3 DNA follows: TGTGCCAGCAGTCAGAGGACAGATGAAAAACTGTTTTTT. Protein product: CASSQRTDEKLFF. The chain has TRBV27 and TRBJ1-4, with D possibly matching TRBD1 (6 bases). Germline loops: CDR1 MNHEY, CDR2 SMNVEV (reference sequence). The CDR3 loop spans 13 amino acids. The germline V and J ends were trimmed by 5 bases and 6 bases, with 10 bases remaining between them.

With regard to this clone: The identical CDR3 is also encoded by other nucleotide sequences in the sample. J is TRBJ1-2 and V is TRBV6-1, with D perhaps matching TRBD1 (6 bases). The length of the CDR3 is 12 residues. Deletions cut 6 bases from V and 2 bases from J, with 7 bases between. Germline CDR1 is MNHNS and CDR2 is SASEGT. CDR3 in amino acids: CASSQGNYGYTF. The CDR3 DNA sequence: TGTGCCAGCAGCCAGGGGAACTATGGCTACACCTTC.

The chain joins TRBV5-1 to TRBJ1-4; D is ambiguous. Germline CDR1 SGHRS, CDR2 YFSETQ. Between the trimmed V and J ends, which lost 1 base and 7 bases, there was a span of 8 bases. The CDR3 runs 13 residues. CDR3 in DNA: TGCGCCAGCAGCTTGAAGCGGAGTGAAAAACTGTTTTTT. It translates to CASSLKRSEKLFF. The full variable domain, with the rest looked up from reference TRBV5-1 and TRBJ1-4, is KAGVTQTPRYLIKTRGQQVTLSCSPISGHRSVSWYQQTPGQGLQFLFEYFSETQRNKGNFPGRFSGRQFSNSRSEMNVSTLELGDSALYLCASSLKRSEKLFFGSGTQLSVL.

In its sample, this clone was seen a few times. In DNA, the CDR3 is TGTGCCAGCTCCCGGGACAGGATTTCTGAAGCTTTCTTT. Translated, it gives CASSRDRISEAFF. V and J are TRBV18 and TRBJ1-1; TRBD1 matches at 8 bases. Unmatched junction bases numbered 6, after V lost 6 bases and J lost 6 bases. Per germline, CDR1 KGHSH and CDR2 LQKENI. The CDR3 consists of 13 residues.

Written as DNA, the CDR3 is TGTGCCAGCAGCCGGACCGGGAGCTTCCACGAGCAGTACTTC. It encodes CASSRTGSFHEQYF. The chain couples TRBV14 to TRBJ2-7, with D tentatively TRBD2 (6 bases). The CDR3 is 14 residues long. V was trimmed by 4 bases and J by 5 bases, leaving 15 bases between them. Looked up from germline, CDR1 is SGHDN and CDR2 is FVKESK.

The chain carries TRBV11-2 and TRBJ2-7, with 10 positions matching TRBD1. CDR3 length: 18 residues. Germline loops: CDR1 SGHAT, CDR2 FQNNGV. The V segment lost 4 bases and the J segment 7 bases; nucleotides outside the gene matches: 19. The CDR3 DNA reads TGTGCCAGCAGCTCCAGCCGGGACAGGGGACTCCGTTTGAGGGAGCAGTACTTC. This sequence encodes CASSSSRDRGLRLREQYF.